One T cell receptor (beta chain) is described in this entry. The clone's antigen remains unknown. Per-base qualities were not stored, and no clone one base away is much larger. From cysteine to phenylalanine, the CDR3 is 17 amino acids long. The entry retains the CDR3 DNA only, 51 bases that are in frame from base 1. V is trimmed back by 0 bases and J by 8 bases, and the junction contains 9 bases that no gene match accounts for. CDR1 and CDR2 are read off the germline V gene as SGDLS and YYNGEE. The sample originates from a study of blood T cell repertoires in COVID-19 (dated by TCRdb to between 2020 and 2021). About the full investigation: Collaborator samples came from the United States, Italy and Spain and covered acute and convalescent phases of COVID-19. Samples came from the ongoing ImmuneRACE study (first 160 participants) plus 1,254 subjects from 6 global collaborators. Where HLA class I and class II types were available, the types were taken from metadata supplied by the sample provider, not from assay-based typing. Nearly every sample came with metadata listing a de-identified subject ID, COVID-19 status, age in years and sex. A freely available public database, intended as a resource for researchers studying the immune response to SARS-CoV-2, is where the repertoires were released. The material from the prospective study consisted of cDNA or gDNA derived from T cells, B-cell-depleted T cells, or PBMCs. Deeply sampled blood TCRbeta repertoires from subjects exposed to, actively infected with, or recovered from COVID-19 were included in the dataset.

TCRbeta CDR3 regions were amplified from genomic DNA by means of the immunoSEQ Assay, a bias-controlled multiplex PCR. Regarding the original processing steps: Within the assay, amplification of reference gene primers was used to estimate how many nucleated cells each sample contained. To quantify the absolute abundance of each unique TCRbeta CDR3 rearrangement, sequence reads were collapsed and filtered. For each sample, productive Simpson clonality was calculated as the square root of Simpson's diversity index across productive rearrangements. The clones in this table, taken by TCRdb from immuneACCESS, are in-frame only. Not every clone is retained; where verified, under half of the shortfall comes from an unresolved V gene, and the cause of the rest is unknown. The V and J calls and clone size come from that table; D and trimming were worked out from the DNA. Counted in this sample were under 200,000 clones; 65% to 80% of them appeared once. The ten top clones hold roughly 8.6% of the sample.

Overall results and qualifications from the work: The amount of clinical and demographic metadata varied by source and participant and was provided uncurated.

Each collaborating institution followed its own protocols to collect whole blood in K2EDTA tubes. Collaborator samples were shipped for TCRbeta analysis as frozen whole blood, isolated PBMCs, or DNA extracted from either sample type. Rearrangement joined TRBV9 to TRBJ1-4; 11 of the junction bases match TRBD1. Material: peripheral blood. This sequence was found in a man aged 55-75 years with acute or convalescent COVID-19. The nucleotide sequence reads TGTGCCAGCAGCGTAGGGGTGCGGACAGGGGGCCTGGAAAAACTGTTTTTT. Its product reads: CASSVGVRTGGLEKLFF.